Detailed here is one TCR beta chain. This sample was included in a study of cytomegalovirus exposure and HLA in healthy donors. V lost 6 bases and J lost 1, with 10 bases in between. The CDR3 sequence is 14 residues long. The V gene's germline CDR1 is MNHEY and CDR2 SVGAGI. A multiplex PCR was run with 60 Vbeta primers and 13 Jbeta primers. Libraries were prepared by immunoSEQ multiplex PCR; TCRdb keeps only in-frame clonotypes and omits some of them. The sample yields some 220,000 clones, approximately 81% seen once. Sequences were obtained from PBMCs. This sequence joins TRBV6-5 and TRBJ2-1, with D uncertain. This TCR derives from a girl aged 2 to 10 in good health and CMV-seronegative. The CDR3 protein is CASSIRASYNEQFF. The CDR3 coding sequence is TGTGCCAGCAGCATTCGTGCGTCCTACAATGAGCAGTTCTTC.